One and the same sample provided the 10 T cell receptor beta chains below, sequenced in a study of PD-L1 blockade in urothelial cancer. Only in-frame clones appear in the TCRdb table, and some are missing; sequencing was by immunoSEQ multiplex PCR. The sample comprises about 90,000 clones, 90% to 95% of which are singletons, and roughly 9.4% rests with the top ten. The sample consisted of PBMCs, taken around atezolizumab (anti-PD-L1) treatment. The receptors were sampled from a man in his sixties with urothelial cancer.

The chain joins TRBV5-1 to TRBJ2-3, with TRBD1 identical over 7 bases. The J segment lost 5 bases and the V segment lost 1 base, leaving 7 bases of the junction unmatched. The V gene's germline CDR1 is SGHRS and CDR2 YFSETQ. This CDR3 spans 15 amino acids. Here the CDR3 DNA reads TGCGCCAGCAGCTTGAATCGGCAGGGGGTAGATACGCAGTATTTT. Residues: CASSLNRQGVDTQYF.

The rearrangement links TRBV2 to TRBJ2-5; 7 bases are a match to TRBD1. From germline, CDR1 is SNHLY and CDR2 FYNNEI. The CDR3 loop spans 14 amino acids. V shed 1 base, J shed 5 bases, and the junction held 4 bases outside the gene matches. The CDR3 region is CASSEGRDSETQYF. The DNA of the CDR3 is TGTGCCAGCAGTGAAGGCCGGGACAGTGAGACCCAGTACTTC.

The rearrangement links TRBV30 to TRBJ1-2; 10 nucleotides agree with TRBD1. CDR3 length: 15 residues. V dropped 1 base and J dropped 4; count of bases not matched to a gene: 6. Germline V gene lookup returns CDR1 GTSNPN and CDR2 SVGIG (reference sequence). CDR3 loop: CAWSEGTGDGYGYTF. The CDR3 DNA is TGTGCCTGGAGTGAGGGGACAGGGGACGGCTATGGCTACACCTTC.

The chain couples TRBV7-3 to TRBJ2-1; 7 bases line up with TRBD2. Germline V gives CDR1 SGHTA, CDR2 FQGTGA. J was trimmed by 7 bases and V by 5 bases; bases with no gene match: 14. The CDR3 spans 16 residues. Written as DNA, the CDR3 is TGTGCCAGCAGCCAGGGCGGGCCCCATAGCGGGAATGAGCAGTTCTTC. Its protein product is CASSQGGPHSGNEQFF.

J is TRBJ2-1 and V is TRBV4-3, with a tentative D call TRBD1 (6 bases). The CDR3 runs to 18 residues. Deletions cut 0 bases from V and 3 bases from J, with 18 bases between. From germline, CDR1 is LGHNA and CDR2 YSLEER. In DNA form, the CDR3 reads TGCGCCAGCAGCCAAGAAGGGCGAAGGACAGAGTACTACAATGAGCAGTTCTTC. The encoded protein is CASSQEGRRTEYYNEQFF.

The chain has TRBV10-3 and TRBJ2-3; TRBD2 matches 9 bases. Germline values: CDR1 ENHRY, CDR2 SYGVKD. The CDR3 is 15 amino acids. The V gene end was trimmed by 6 bases and the J gene end by 2 bases; junction bases not matched to a gene: 6. The CDR3 spells CAISPSGADTDTQYF. The DNA for the CDR3 is TGTGCCATCAGCCCTAGCGGGGCGGACACAGATACGCAGTATTTT.

The genes are TRBV5-1 and TRBJ2-2, with D maybe TRBD2 (6 bases). The V gene's germline CDR1 is SGHRS and CDR2 YFSETQ. CDR3 length: 15 amino acids. The germline V and J ends were trimmed by 0 bases and 6 bases, with 12 bases remaining between them. The CDR3: CASSLDYRDSGELFF. In DNA, the CDR3 is TGCGCCAGCAGCTTGGATTATCGGGACTCCGGGGAGCTGTTTTTT.

The V gene is TRBV6-6, the J gene TRBJ2-7; D is ambiguous. Trimming left V 6 bases short and J 2 bases short, with 11 bases between. The CDR3 runs 13 residues. CDR1 is MNHNY and CDR2 is SVGAGI in the germline V gene (reference sequence). The CDR3 region has the DNA TGTGCCAGCAGCCCCGACTGGGCCTACGAGCAGTACTTC. It is translated as CASSPDWAYEQYF.

The chain recombines TRBV11-2 with TRBJ2-2, with 9 bases lining up with TRBD1. The CDR3 runs 16 residues. V shed 2 bases and J 8 bases; nucleotides not matched to a gene: 9. Germline CDR1 and CDR2: SGHAT and FQNNGV. The DNA for the CDR3 is TGTGCCAGCAGCTTAACAGGGGGCGAAGTCACTGGGGAGCTGTTTTTT. The encoded protein is CASSLTGGEVTGELFF.

The chain combines TRBV5-1 with TRBJ2-2, with 7 bases identical to TRBD1. Germline CDR1 is SGHRS and CDR2 is YFSETQ. Trimming removed 4 bases from V and 5 bases from J; junction bases left unmatched: 8. CDR3 size: 15 residues. The CDR3 coding sequence is TGCGCCAGCAGCCTCGGGACAGTCAGGACCGGGGAGCTGTTTTTT. It translates to CASSLGTVRTGELFF.